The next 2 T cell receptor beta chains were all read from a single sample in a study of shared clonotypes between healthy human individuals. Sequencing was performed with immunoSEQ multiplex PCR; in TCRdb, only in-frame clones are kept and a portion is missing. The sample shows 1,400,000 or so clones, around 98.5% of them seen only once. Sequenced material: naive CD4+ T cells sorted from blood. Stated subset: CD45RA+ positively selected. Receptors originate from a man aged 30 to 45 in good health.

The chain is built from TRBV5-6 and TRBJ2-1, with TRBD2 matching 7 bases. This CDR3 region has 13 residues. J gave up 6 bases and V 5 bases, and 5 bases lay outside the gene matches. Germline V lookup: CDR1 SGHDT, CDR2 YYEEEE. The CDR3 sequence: CASSRGSFNEQFF. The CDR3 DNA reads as TGTGCCAGCAGTCGCGGGAGTTTCAATGAGCAGTTCTTC.

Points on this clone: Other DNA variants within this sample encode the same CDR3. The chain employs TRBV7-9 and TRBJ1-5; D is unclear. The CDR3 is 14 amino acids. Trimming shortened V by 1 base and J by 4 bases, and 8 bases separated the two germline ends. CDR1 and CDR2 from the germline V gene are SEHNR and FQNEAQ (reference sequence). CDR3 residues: CASSLGGGNQPQHF. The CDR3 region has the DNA TGTGCCAGCAGCTTAGGGGGAGGGAATCAGCCCCAGCATTTT.